This passage covers 14 T cell receptor beta chains from one sample sequenced in a study of blood T cells in healthy people across ages. The use of a sample-barcoded 5' primer and a J-beta primer mix characterized a second PCR of roughly 6 to 11 cycles. Via MiXCR, TCRdb re-called the 5' RACE reads, giving one row per CDR3 protein. The sample holds about 940,000 distinct CDR3 sequences, around 48% seen once. Sequenced input: blood. Source of these receptors: a young man in good health.

This sequence joins TRBV4-2 and TRBJ1-2; possibly TRBD1 for D (6 bases). The CDR3 loop spans 14 amino acids. CDR1 and CDR2 (germline): LGHNA, YNFKEQ. V lost 4 bases to trimming and J lost 6 bases, with 15 bases between them. CDR3 sequence reads: CASSRPGGADGYTF. The CDR3 DNA is TGTGCCAGCAGCCGCCCGGGGGGCGCGGATGGCTACACCTTC.

The J gene is TRBJ2-7, the V gene TRBV20-1, with D perhaps matching TRBD1 (6 bases). The CDR3 contains 14 residues. Germline values: CDR1 DFQATT, CDR2 SNEGSKA (reference sequence). The V and J ends lost 2 bases and 0 bases respectively, with 11 bases between them. CDR3 region: CSARRQVSSYEQYF. The CDR3 region has the DNA TGCAGTGCTAGACGACAGGTTAGCTCCTACGAGCAGTACTTC.

This clonotype was counted a few times. This chain joins TRBV7-2 and TRBJ1-4, with D possibly TRBD1 on 6 matching bases. The germline V gene encodes CDR1 SGHTA and CDR2 FQGNSA. The V end was cut by 5 bases, the J end by 2 bases, with 15 bases between. This CDR3 has 16 amino acids. CDR3 DNA: TGTGCCAGCAGCCTTAGCCAGGGGCTGACTAATGAAAAACTGTTTTTT. Protein sequence: CASSLSQGLTNEKLFF.

A word on this clonotype: A read error may account for a junction end that differs from germline. The V call is TRBV13, the J call TRBJ1-4; 7 bases are shared with TRBD1. CDR1 is PRHDT and CDR2 is FYEKMQ in the germline V gene (reference sequence). The CDR3 is made up of 14 amino acids. CDR3 residues: CASGLGGSGGKLFF. The CDR3 nucleotides are TGTGCCAGCGGCTTAGGGGGCTCAGGGGGAAAACTGTTTTTT.

A few counts support this clonotype. The V call is TRBV29-1, the J call TRBJ1-2, with 8 bases fitting TRBD1. This CDR3 has 16 amino acids. Germline CDR1 and CDR2: SQVTM and ANQGSEA. J gave up 7 bases and V 2 bases, and 15 bases lay outside the gene matches. The CDR3: CSVENPGTGATGGYTF. As DNA, the CDR3 is TGCAGCGTTGAAAATCCCGGGACAGGAGCGACCGGTGGCTACACCTTC.

This clonotype has at least ten counts. This sequence joins TRBV7-3 and TRBJ2-3, with TRBD2 matching 8 bases. Trimming removed 2 bases from V and 3 bases from J; junction bases left unmatched: 4. The CDR3 contains 15 residues. Germline lookup yields CDR1 SGHTA and CDR2 FQGTGA. CDR3 loop: CASSLFTGGTDTQYF. As DNA, the CDR3 is TGTGCCAGCAGCTTATTCACGGGGGGGACAGATACGCAGTATTTT.

Only one count was recorded for this clonotype. The J gene is TRBJ1-6, the V gene TRBV6-1; TRBD1 aligns across 8 bases. Germline V CDR1 and CDR2: MNHNS, SASEGT. After removal of 4 bases from V and 7 bases from J, the junction contained 6 bases not matched to a gene. This CDR3 spans 15 amino acids. The DNA for the CDR3 is TGTGCCAGCAGTGCAGAGGACAGGGCGAATTCACCCCTCCACTTT. As protein: CASSAEDRANSPLHF.

The CDR3 here is CASSYLGTSGETQYF. The CDR3 DNA reads as TGCGCCAGCAGCTATCTGGGTACTAGCGGAGAGACCCAGTACTTC. The chain is built from TRBV4-3 and TRBJ2-5; 8 nucleotides align to TRBD2. Germline CDR1 reads LGHNA; CDR2 reads YSLEER. The CDR3 extends over 15 amino acids. The V and J ends lost 5 bases and 4 bases, in that order; junction bases with no gene match: 9.

This clonotype was found a few times. The gene calls are TRBV24-1 and TRBJ2-3; D not resolved. V dropped 9 bases and J dropped 4 bases, with 7 bases sitting between them. The CDR3 is made up of 11 amino acids. Germline V gene lookup returns CDR1 KGHDR and CDR2 SFDVKD. The CDR3 loop reads CATDPPDTQYF. CDR3 bases: TGTGCCACCGATCCCCCAGATACGCAGTATTTT.

The chain links TRBV5-6 to TRBJ2-1, with 8 bases matching TRBD1. This CDR3 comprises 15 residues. Per the germline V gene, CDR1 is SGHDT and CDR2 is YYEEEE. The ends lost 4 bases at V and 12 bases at J; junction bases unmatched: 15. The CDR3 DNA sequence: TGTGCCAGCAGCAGACCGACAGGGGCATCGCATGGGCAGTTCTTC. Its translation: CASSRPTGASHGQFF. The entire variable domain, with the rest obtained from reference TRBV5-6 and TRBJ2-1, is as follows: DAGVTQSPTHLIKTRGQQVTLRCSPKSGHDTVSWYQQALGQGPQFIFQYYEEEERQRGNFPDRFSGHQFPNYSSELNVNALLLGDSALYLCASSRPTGASHGQFFGPGTRLTVL.

This clonotype showed up just a few times. This chain links TRBV5-1 with TRBJ2-3, with TRBD1 matching over 9 bases. This CDR3 region has 15 residues. Trimming at V came to 3 bases and at J to 6 bases, leaving 8 bases not matched to a gene. Per germline, CDR1 SGHRS and CDR2 YFSETQ. This CDR3 is CASSWDRVRGDTQYF. DNA of the CDR3: TGCGCCAGCAGCTGGGACAGGGTCAGAGGGGATACGCAGTATTTT.

This clonotype was recorded a few times. The rearrangement joins TRBV12-3 or TRBV12-4 to TRBJ2-7, with 9 nucleotides matching TRBD2. CDR3 length: 16 amino acids. The junction had 9 bases not matched to a gene; V was cut back by 5 bases and J by 1 base. CDR3 sequence reads: CASSVSASGESYEQYF. The CDR3 nucleotides are TGTGCCAGCAGTGTATCCGCTAGCGGGGAGTCCTACGAGCAGTACTTC.

This rearrangement joins TRBV6-5 to TRBJ2-5, with D unresolved. This CDR3 is 13 amino acids long. Germline V gene sequence: CDR1 MNHEY, CDR2 SVGAGI. V lost 2 bases, J lost 5 bases, and 9 bases lay in between. The CDR3 region is CASSYGYRETQYF. The CDR3 DNA reads as TGTGCCAGCAGTTACGGATATAGGGAGACCCAGTACTTC.

This clonotype has just a few counts. This rearrangement joins TRBV12-3 or TRBV12-4 to TRBJ1-1; D is perhaps TRBD1 (5 bases). V lost 5 bases and J 1 base, leaving 11 bases between the germline ends. The CDR3 is 14 amino acids. Here the CDR3 reads CASSKNTGNTEAFF. The CDR3 bases are TGTGCCAGCAGTAAAAATACAGGGAACACTGAAGCTTTCTTT.